Below, one T cell receptor (beta chain) is given with its context. Profiling relied on immunoSEQ multiplex PCR, and the TCRdb table lists in-frame clones only, not all of them. Of 120,000 to 150,000 clones in the sample, more than 75% were seen once. This record belongs to a study of blood T cell repertoires in COVID-19. Trimming removed 8 bases at V and 7 bases at J, with 15 bases between. The CDR3 contains 14 residues. Per germline, CDR1 SNHLY and CDR2 FYNNEI. The clonotype comes from a woman aged 45-60 years with acute or convalescent COVID-19. Sequencing was performed on peripheral blood. The V call is TRBV2, the J call TRBJ1-6, with D unresolved. The CDR3 DNA sequence: TGTGCCAGCCGAGCTTCCGGGTACAATTCACCCCTCCACTTT. Translating it yields CASRASGYNSPLHF.